The rows below give T cell receptor beta chains drawn from one sample of a study of OX40 agonist ivuxolimab in advanced cancers. Produced via immunoSEQ multiplex PCR; TCRdb's table is partial and in-frame only. The sample includes approximately 74,000 clones, around 82% of them seen just once. Source: CD4+ or CD8+ T cells sorted from blood, taken in a trial of the OX40 agonist ivuxolimab. All receptors come from an adult with an advanced solid tumor such as melanoma, head and neck, liver or kidney cancer. Both conserved end residues are part of each CDR3. The D gene is left open where the match is weak. Some rows have no size entry. The others give once, few or many, or a class for an expanded clone.

d_call: TRBD1
v_call: TRBV28
j_call: TRBJ1-3
clone_size: NA
cdr3_aa: CASSTGQGWGNTIYF
cdr3_nt: TGTGCCAGCAGTACCGGACAGGGGTGGGGAAACACCATATATTTT

d_call: TRBD1
v_call: TRBV10-3
j_call: TRBJ2-7
clone_size: NA
cdr3_aa: CAIRDRDRGNEQYF
cdr3_nt: TGTGCCATCAGGGACCGGGACAGGGGTAACGAGCAGTACTTC

d_call: NA
v_call: TRBV28
j_call: TRBJ1-6
clone_size: NA
cdr3_aa: CASSPTNNSPLHF
cdr3_nt: TGTGCCAGCAGCCCTACTAACAATTCACCCCTCCACTTT

d_call: NA
v_call: TRBV28
j_call: TRBJ2-7
clone_size: NA
cdr3_aa: CASHDREGEQYF
cdr3_nt: TGTGCCAGCCACGACAGGGAGGGCGAGCAGTACTTC

d_call: TRBD1
v_call: TRBV19
j_call: TRBJ1-3
clone_size: NA
cdr3_aa: CASRDRGSGNTIYF
cdr3_nt: TGTGCCAGTCGCGACAGGGGATCGGGAAACACCATATATTTT

d_call: NA
v_call: TRBV2
j_call: TRBJ1-2
clone_size: NA
cdr3_aa: CASRQGFNYGYTF
cdr3_nt: TGTGCCAGCAGGCAAGGATTTAACTATGGCTACACCTTC

d_call: NA
v_call: TRBV7-2
j_call: TRBJ2-7
clone_size: NA
cdr3_aa: CASSLAATNYEQYF
cdr3_nt: TGTGCCAGCAGCTTAGCGGCGACAAACTACGAGCAGTACTTC

d_call: TRBD2
v_call: TRBV13
j_call: TRBJ2-3
clone_size: NA
cdr3_aa: CASSLRASGRTDTQYF
cdr3_nt: TGTGCCAGCAGCTTGCGGGCTAGCGGCCGCACAGATACGCAGTATTTT

d_call: NA
v_call: TRBV28
j_call: TRBJ1-5
clone_size: NA
cdr3_aa: CASRKVNNQPQHF
cdr3_nt: TGTGCCAGCAGGAAGGTCAATAATCAGCCCCAGCATTTT

d_call: NA
v_call: TRBV5-8
j_call: TRBJ2-2
clone_size: NA
cdr3_aa: CASSQDIANTGELFF
cdr3_nt: TGTGCCAGCAGCCAGGACATTGCGAACACCGGGGAGCTGTTTTTT

d_call: NA
v_call: TRBV18
j_call: TRBJ2-2
clone_size: NA
cdr3_aa: CASSYDIYTGELFF
cdr3_nt: TGTGCCAGCTCATACGACATCTACACCGGGGAGCTGTTTTTT

d_call: NA
v_call: TRBV9
j_call: TRBJ1-1
clone_size: NA
cdr3_aa: CASSVEAGINTEAFF
cdr3_nt: TGTGCCAGCAGCGTAGAGGCAGGGATAAACACTGAAGCTTTCTTT

d_call: TRBD2
v_call: TRBV7-2
j_call: TRBJ2-2
clone_size: NA
cdr3_aa: CASSLTGGLPGELFF
cdr3_nt: TGTGCCAGCAGCTTAACGGGGGGACTTCCCGGGGAGCTGTTTTTT

d_call: NA
v_call: TRBV2
j_call: TRBJ2-1
clone_size: NA
cdr3_aa: CASSETGPKSSYNEQFF
cdr3_nt: TGTGCCAGCAGTGAGACGGGACCTAAAAGCTCCTACAATGAGCAGTTCTTC

d_call: TRBD2
v_call: TRBV11-2
j_call: TRBJ2-1
clone_size: NA
cdr3_aa: CASSFSIGRARNEQFF
cdr3_nt: TGTGCCAGCAGCTTCTCTATTGGGAGGGCTCGCAATGAGCAGTTCTTC

d_call: TRBD2
v_call: TRBV28
j_call: TRBJ2-7
clone_size: NA
cdr3_aa: CASGGSSNEQYF
cdr3_nt: TGTGCCAGCGGCGGGAGCTCAAACGAGCAGTACTTC

d_call: NA
v_call: TRBV28
j_call: TRBJ1-2
clone_size: NA
cdr3_aa: CASRPGLGDSYGYTF
cdr3_nt: TGTGCCAGCCGACCAGGATTGGGGGATAGCTATGGCTACACCTTC

d_call: NA
v_call: TRBV27
j_call: TRBJ1-3
clone_size: few
cdr3_aa: CASRAGVSSGNTIYF
cdr3_nt: TGTGCCAGCCGCGCTGGGGTGTCCTCTGGAAACACCATATATTTT

d_call: NA
v_call: TRBV7-9
j_call: TRBJ2-5
clone_size: once
cdr3_aa: CASSPGPGRGGETQYF
cdr3_nt: TGTGCCAGCAGCCCGGGACCGGGACGAGGCGGGGAGACCCAGTACTTC

d_call: TRBD1
v_call: TRBV27
j_call: TRBJ1-5
clone_size: NA
cdr3_aa: CASSQQGNSNQPQHF
cdr3_nt: TGTGCCAGCAGTCAACAGGGGAATAGCAATCAGCCCCAGCATTTT

d_call: NA
v_call: TRBV2
j_call: TRBJ2-5
clone_size: few
cdr3_aa: CASRDGAGETQYF
cdr3_nt: TGTGCCAGCAGAGACGGGGCGGGGGAGACCCAGTACTTC

d_call: NA
v_call: TRBV28
j_call: TRBJ1-1
clone_size: NA
cdr3_aa: CASSSGGTFLFGAFF
cdr3_nt: TGTGCCAGCAGTTCGGGAGGGACTTTTCTCTTTGGGGCTTTCTTT

d_call: NA
v_call: TRBV7-7
j_call: TRBJ2-5
clone_size: NA
cdr3_aa: CASSLTGEGAQYF
cdr3_nt: TGTGCTAGCAGCCTAACAGGGGAGGGGGCCCAGTACTTC

d_call: NA
v_call: TRBV15
j_call: TRBJ2-4
clone_size: NA
cdr3_aa: CATSSGQGGKNIQYF
cdr3_nt: TGTGCCACCAGCTCCGGCCAGGGGGGCAAAAACATTCAGTACTTC

d_call: NA
v_call: TRBV6-5
j_call: TRBJ1-2
clone_size: NA
cdr3_aa: CASNDPRGAAGGYTF
cdr3_nt: TGTGCCAGCAACGACCCCCGCGGGGCCGCTGGGGGCTACACCTTC

d_call: TRBD1
v_call: TRBV7-8
j_call: TRBJ1-2
clone_size: NA
cdr3_aa: CASSPQGLNYGYTF
cdr3_nt: TGTGCCAGCAGCCCACAGGGGCTTAACTATGGCTACACCTTC

d_call: TRBD1
v_call: TRBV19
j_call: TRBJ1-5
clone_size: NA
cdr3_aa: CASHVGTGAWQPQHF
cdr3_nt: TGTGCCAGCCACGTCGGGACAGGGGCATGGCAGCCCCAGCATTTT

d_call: TRBD1
v_call: TRBV28
j_call: TRBJ2-5
clone_size: NA
cdr3_aa: CASSPGTGLQETQYF
cdr3_nt: TGTGCCAGCAGCCCCGGGACAGGGCTACAAGAGACCCAGTACTTC